The 25 T cell receptor beta chains given below trace back to one sample, sequenced in a study of regulatory T cells in long-lasting Graves disease. Both iRepertoire HTBI primers and Arm-PCR of CDR3 regions were used to build the TCR beta libraries. From the multiplex PCR reads, TCRdb called clonotypes with MiXCR, one entry per CDR3 protein. The data show about 530,000 distinct CDR3 sequences, approximately 16% seen once. Time point specified: newly diagnosed GD, antithyroid drugs for less than 3 months. The TCR library used RNA extracted from PBMCs. The sample was also linked to a second study, of T cells in Graves' hyperthyroidism and ophthalmopathy.

The sample here was peripheral blood mononuclear cells (PBMCs), taken at new diagnosis, from a patient treated with antithyroid drugs. These receptors were collected from a woman between 40 and 65 years old with Graves disease.

This clonotype has at least ten counts. The rearrangement links TRBV4-1 to TRBJ2-5, with no clear D. Trimming took 1 base from V and 6 from J, leaving 9 bases between them. The CDR3 covers 13 residues. Germline V gives CDR1 MGHRA, CDR2 YSYEKL. The CDR3 region is CASSQGGGKTQYF. CDR3 bases: TGCGCCAGCAGCCAAGGGGGTGGTAAGACCCAGTACTTC.

In the case of this clonotype: This may be a read error, as it is one base from a much larger clone. This is likely a read error, given that the CDR3 carries no conserved phenylalanine or tryptophan at its end. This chain links TRBV6-5 with TRBJ2-3; D unclear. The CDR3 extends over 15 amino acids. The V end lost 2 bases, the J end lost 0 bases, and 9 bases lay between the germline ends. Germline assignment: CDR1 MNHEY and CDR2 SVGAGI. CDR3 residues: CASSYQATSTDTQYS. As DNA, the CDR3 is TGTGCCAGCAGTTACCAGGCGACTAGCACAGATACGCAGTATTCT.

The chain carries TRBV2 and TRBJ1-6; the match to TRBD1 covers 7 bases. The CDR3 sequence is 13 residues long. Germline loops: CDR1 SNHLY, CDR2 FYNNEI. After removal of 7 bases from V and 9 bases from J, the junction contained 6 bases not matched to a gene. This CDR3 is CASKEGAGSPLHF. In DNA, the CDR3 is TGTGCCAGCAAGGAGGGGGCGGGTTCACCCCTCCACTTT.

In its sample, this clonotype was seen many times. The chain couples TRBV6-1 to TRBJ1-5; D unclear. Germline values: CDR1 MNHNS, CDR2 SASEGT. V lost 6 bases, J lost 5 bases, and 11 bases lay in between. The CDR3 spans 13 residues. The CDR3 here is CASSHDTYQPQHF. CDR3 bases: TGTGCCAGCAGCCACGACACATATCAGCCCCAGCATTTT.

This clonotype was counted at least ten times. The junction and the germline gene differ at one end; a read error may be behind it. This chain uses TRBV7-7 with TRBJ2-5; 12 bases fit TRBD2. This CDR3 has 16 residues. Germline-derived CDR1 and CDR2 are SSHAT and FNYEAQ (reference sequence). The CDR3, as DNA: TGTGCTAGCAGCATCGGACTAGCGGGGAGCCAAGAGACCCAGTACTTC. The encoded protein is CASSIGLAGSQETQYF.

This clonotype was detected many times. The chain employs TRBV27 and TRBJ1-5, with D possibly being TRBD1 (5 bases). V was clipped by 7 bases and J by 7 bases, with 20 bases between them. Germline V gene sequence: CDR1 MNHEY, CDR2 SMNVEV (reference sequence). The CDR3 consists of 15 residues. The CDR3 loop reads CASKMTVGISQPQHF. The CDR3 region has the DNA TGTGCCAGCAAGATGACAGTTGGTATAAGCCAGCCCCAGCATTTT.

This clonotype has a count of ten or more. The rearrangement links TRBV2 to TRBJ2-7; 8 positions match TRBD1. The CDR3 length is 13 residues. Germline V gene sequence: CDR1 SNHLY, CDR2 FYNNEI. The V gene end was trimmed by 7 bases and the J gene end by 3 bases; junction bases not matched to a gene: 5. The CDR3 region has the DNA TGTGCCAGCAAGTCGGACAGGGACTACGAGCAGTACTTC. This translates into CASKSDRDYEQYF.

The chain joins TRBV5-1 to TRBJ1-1; no firm D call. The length of the CDR3 is 14 residues. V was clipped by 4 bases and J by 8 bases, with 18 bases between them. Germline CDR1 is SGHRS and CDR2 is YFSETQ. CDR3 sequence (DNA): TGCGCCAGCAGCACTGACATGGAGGTGGCCGAAGCTTTCTTT. It is translated as CASSTDMEVAEAFF.

This clonotype has ten or more counts. The CDR3 loop reads CASSRGGIEQFF. The CDR3 nucleotides read TGTGCCAGCAGCCGGGGGGGCATTGAGCAGTTCTTC. The chain joins TRBV2 to TRBJ2-1, with 8 positions matching TRBD2. The CDR3 has 12 residues. Germline CDR1 is SNHLY and CDR2 is FYNNEI. V was clipped by 6 bases and J by 9 bases; unmatched bases: 4.

V is TRBV5-4 and J is TRBJ2-5, with D perhaps matching TRBD1 (6 bases). The CDR3 consists of 17 residues. CDR1 SGHNT and CDR2 YYREEE come from the germline V gene (reference sequence). Between the trimmed V and J ends, which lost 2 bases and 1 base, there was a span of 18 bases. The CDR3 DNA reads TGTGCCAGCAGCTTAGGGGGTTATAGGGGGAGCCAAGAGACCCAGTACTTC. Amino acid sequence: CASSLGGYRGSQETQYF.

The chain carries TRBV5-5 and TRBJ2-2; D tentatively fits TRBD1 or TRBD2 (6 bases each). Germline V gene data show CDR1 as SGHKS and CDR2 as YYEKEE (reference sequence). Trimming removed 4 bases at V and 3 bases at J, with 19 bases between. There are 17 residues in the CDR3. For the CDR3, the DNA is TGTGCCAGCAGCACCTTGGCCCCGGGGGCGGACACCGGGGAGCTGTTTTTT. This gives the protein CASSTLAPGADTGELFF.

The chain employs TRBV11-2 and TRBJ2-3, with 8 bases that match TRBD2. Germline V gives CDR1 SGHAT, CDR2 FQNNGV. J gave up 5 bases and V 3 bases, and 10 bases lay outside the gene matches. The CDR3 length is 16 residues. The CDR3 loop is CASSFRSGGAGDTQYF. In nucleotides, the CDR3 is TGTGCCAGCAGCTTCCGCTCGGGGGGGGCTGGAGATACGCAGTATTTT.

This clonotype was recorded many times. The rearrangement joins TRBV5-5 to TRBJ2-7, with TRBD1 matching over 8 bases. V shed 4 bases and J 6 bases; nucleotides not matched to a gene: 9. The CDR3 contains 14 residues. Germline V gene lookup returns CDR1 SGHKS and CDR2 YYEKEE (reference sequence). CDR3 in amino acids: CASSIRTGTGEQYF. The CDR3 DNA reads TGTGCCAGCAGCATTAGGACAGGGACGGGCGAGCAGTACTTC.

V and J are TRBV6-1 and TRBJ2-7; 10 bases agree with TRBD1. Per germline, CDR1 MNHNS and CDR2 SASEGT. CDR3 length: 13 amino acids. The V segment lost 8 bases and the J segment 3 bases; nucleotides outside the gene matches: 4. CDR3 residues: CASLGQGHYEQYF. DNA of the CDR3: TGTGCCAGCTTGGGACAGGGGCACTACGAGCAGTACTTC.

This clonotype was detected many times. Written as DNA, the CDR3 is TGTGCCAGCAGTCACAGGGCCATCTACGAGCAGTACTTC. It translates to CASSHRAIYEQYF. V is TRBV27 and J is TRBJ2-7, with D perhaps TRBD1 (6 bases). Germline loops: CDR1 MNHEY, CDR2 SMNVEV (reference sequence). The V and J ends lost 5 bases and 3 bases respectively, with 11 bases between them. This CDR3 is 13 amino acids long.

Many counts were recorded for this clonotype. The chain joins TRBV7-6 to TRBJ1-4; 7 bases map to TRBD1. CDR1 is SGHVS and CDR2 is FNYEAQ in the germline V gene. V dropped 5 bases and J dropped 4; count of bases not matched to a gene: 13. The CDR3 loop spans 17 amino acids. The CDR3 region is CASSPREGAPGNEKLFF. For the CDR3, the DNA is TGTGCCAGCAGCCCGAGGGAGGGGGCGCCGGGTAATGAAAAACTGTTTTTT.

The chain links TRBV20-1 to TRBJ2-1, with 7 bases identical to TRBD1. Germline CDR1 is DFQATT and CDR2 is SNEGSKA (reference sequence). V lost 5 bases to trimming and J lost 9 bases; unmatched junction nucleotides: 13. There are 14 residues in the CDR3. CDR3 sequence: CSASDRAGVGEQFF. For the CDR3, the DNA is TGCAGTGCTTCTGACAGGGCCGGTGTGGGTGAGCAGTTCTTC.

There are many counts of this clonotype. V gene TRBV30 combines with J gene TRBJ1-5; 7 bases fit TRBD1. With 1 base clipped from V and 4 bases from J, the junction kept 4 bases outside the gene matches. The CDR3 totals 14 residues. Germline loops: CDR1 GTSNPN, CDR2 SVGIG (reference sequence). DNA of the CDR3: TGTGCCTGGAGTGGCAAGACAGGGAATCAGCCCCAGCATTTT. It encodes CAWSGKTGNQPQHF.

Remarks on this clonotype: A much larger clone sits a single nucleotide away, making a read error possible. Here the CDR3 omits its conserved ending phenylalanine or tryptophan, so a read error is the likely source. V and J are TRBV12-3 or TRBV12-4 and TRBJ1-5; no definite D call. This CDR3 is built from 15 residues. V was shortened by 7 bases and J by 4 bases, with 17 bases between the two germline ends. The CDR3 nucleotides are TGTGCCAGCACCCCGGTTGTGTCGGGGAATCAGCCCCAGCATTCT. Translated, it gives CASTPVVSGNQPQHS.

J is TRBJ1-3 and V is TRBV29-1; a weak D match, TRBD1 (5 bases). Trimming left V 1 base short and J 11 bases short, with 12 bases between. Germline loops: CDR1 SQVTM, CDR2 ANQGSEA. This CDR3 has 12 residues. CDR3 bases: TGCAGCGTTGAAGCCACCGCAGGGCCCATATATTTT. This codes for CSVEATAGPIYF.

Points on this clonotype: This may come from a read error, since a much larger clone is one base off. The chain carries TRBV20-1 and TRBJ2-7; TRBD1 aligns across 8 bases. CDR1 DFQATT and CDR2 SNEGSKA come from the germline V gene (reference sequence). The CDR3 spans 13 residues. V gave up 5 bases and J gave up 3 bases; unmatched junction bases: 6. CDR3 nucleotide sequence: TGCAGTGCTTCCGGGACAGGATTCTACGAGCAGTACTTC. It codes for CSASGTGFYEQYF.

This clonotype has only a few counts. V gene TRBV7-3 combines with J gene TRBJ2-5; 8 bases map to TRBD1. The J segment lost 9 bases and the V segment lost 5 bases, leaving 11 bases of the junction unmatched. The CDR3 loop spans 14 amino acids. Germline V gene lookup returns CDR1 SGHTA and CDR2 FQGTGA. CDR3 sequence reads: CASSKGQAPTAQYF. The CDR3 region has the DNA TGTGCCAGCAGCAAGGGACAGGCCCCAACGGCCCAGTACTTC.

This clonotype has only a few counts. The chain uses TRBV19 and TRBJ1-5; 7 nucleotides line up with TRBD1. CDR3 length equals 15 residues. Germline V CDR1 and CDR2: LNHDA, SQIVND (reference sequence). The junction had 8 bases not matched to a gene; V was cut back by 4 bases and J by 5 bases. The CDR3 protein is CASSKQGRIDQPQHF. The CDR3 DNA is TGTGCCAGTAGTAAACAGGGGAGAATCGATCAGCCCCAGCATTTT.

This clonotype appeared a few times. The chain links TRBV9 to TRBJ2-7, with 8 bases identical to TRBD2. The CDR3 consists of 14 residues. Per germline, CDR1 SGDLS and CDR2 YYNGEE. After removal of 4 bases from V and 7 bases from J, the junction contained 10 bases not matched to a gene. The CDR3 DNA reads TGTGCCAGCAGCCCTCGGGAGGGGAACGGGGAGCAGTACTTC. It yields the protein CASSPREGNGEQYF.

The table lists this clonotype with many counts. The CDR3 loop is CASTVGQTYNSPLHF. Written as DNA, the CDR3 is TGTGCCAGTACCGTGGGACAGACTTATAATTCACCCCTCCACTTT. The rearrangement joins TRBV19 to TRBJ1-6; 7 nucleotides agree with TRBD1. This CDR3 region has 15 residues. Germline V gene lookup returns CDR1 LNHDA and CDR2 SQIVND (reference sequence). The V and J ends lost 7 bases and 4 bases, in that order; junction bases with no gene match: 7.